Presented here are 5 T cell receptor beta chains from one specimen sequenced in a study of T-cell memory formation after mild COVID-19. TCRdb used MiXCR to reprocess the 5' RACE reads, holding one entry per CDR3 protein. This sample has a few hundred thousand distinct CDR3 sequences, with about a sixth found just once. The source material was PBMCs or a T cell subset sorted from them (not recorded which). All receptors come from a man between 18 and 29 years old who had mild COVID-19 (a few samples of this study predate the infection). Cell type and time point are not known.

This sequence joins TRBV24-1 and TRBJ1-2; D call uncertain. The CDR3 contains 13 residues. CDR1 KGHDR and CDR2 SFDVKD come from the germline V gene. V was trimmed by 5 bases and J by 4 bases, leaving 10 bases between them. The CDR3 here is CATSATWSYGYTF. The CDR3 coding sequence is TGTGCCACCAGTGCGACGTGGTCCTATGGCTACACCTTC.

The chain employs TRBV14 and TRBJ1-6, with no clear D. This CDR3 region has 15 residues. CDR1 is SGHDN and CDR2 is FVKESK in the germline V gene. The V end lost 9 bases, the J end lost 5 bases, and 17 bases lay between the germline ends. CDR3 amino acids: CARSLLTGNNSPLHF. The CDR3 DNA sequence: TGTGCCAGATCCTTGCTGACGGGAAATAATTCACCCCTCCACTTT.

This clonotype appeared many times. CDR3 residues: CASTPGTGNYGYTF. The DNA for the CDR3 is TGCGCCAGCACTCCCGGGACAGGGAACTATGGCTACACCTTC. V is TRBV5-1 and J is TRBJ1-2; 9 nucleotides line up with TRBD1. V gave up 6 bases and J gave up 2 bases; unmatched junction bases: 5. The CDR3 loop spans 14 amino acids. Germline CDR1 is SGHRS and CDR2 is YFSETQ.

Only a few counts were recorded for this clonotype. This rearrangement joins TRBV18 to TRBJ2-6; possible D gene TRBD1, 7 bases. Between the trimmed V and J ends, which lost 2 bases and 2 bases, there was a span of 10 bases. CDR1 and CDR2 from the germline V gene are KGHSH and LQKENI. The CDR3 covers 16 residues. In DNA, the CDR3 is TGTGCCAGCTCACCAACAGGGGAGGCTGGGGCCAACGTCCTGACTTTC. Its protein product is CASSPTGEAGANVLTF. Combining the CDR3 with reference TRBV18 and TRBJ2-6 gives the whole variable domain NAGVMQNPRHLVRRRGQEARLRCSPMKGHSHVYWYRQLPEEGLKFMVYLQKENIIDESGMPKERFSAEFPKEGPSILRIQQVVRGDSAAYFCASSPTGEAGANVLTFGAGSRLTVL.

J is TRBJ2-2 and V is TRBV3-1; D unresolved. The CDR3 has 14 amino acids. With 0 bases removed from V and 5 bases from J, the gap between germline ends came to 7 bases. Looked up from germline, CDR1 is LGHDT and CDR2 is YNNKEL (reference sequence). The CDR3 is CASSQDHGTGELFF. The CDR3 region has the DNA TGTGCCAGCAGCCAAGATCACGGGACCGGGGAGCTGTTTTTT.